The 3 T cell receptor beta chains presented below share a single source sample, sequenced in a study of patients and donors after allogeneic stem cell transplantation (dated by TCRdb to the early 2020s). Library construction relied on RT-PCR. This sample was sequenced with a NextSeq 550. TCRdb reanalyzed the raw reads on its own, using fastp at Q25 for trimming and MiXCR for clone calling, and kept in-frame beta chains. A single entry per CDR3 protein holds the most common genes and DNA from its merged rows. The sample table holds approximately 170,000 distinct CDR3 sequences, of which approximately 25% were seen once. The ten largest clones add up to approximately 26% of the sample. Sequenced sample: blood, either unsorted or a sorted T cell fraction (not recorded which). These receptors were collected from a human donor who was either an allogeneic HSCT recipient or a stem cell or donor lymphocyte infusion donor (not recorded which). It is not recorded whose cells these are; they may come from a transplant donor.

This sequence joins TRBV15 and TRBJ2-2; TRBD1 matches at 7 bases. V shed 4 bases and J 1 base; nucleotides not matched to a gene: 6. Germline V lookup: CDR1 LNHNV, CDR2 YYDKDF (reference sequence). CDR3 length: 16 residues. This chain's CDR3 is CATSNPGQKNTGELFF. The CDR3 region has the DNA TGTGCCACCAGCAACCCGGGACAGAAGAACACCGGGGAGCTGTTTTTT.

V usage is TRBV20-1 and J usage is TRBJ2-7, with 11 bases lining up with TRBD2. This CDR3 spans 20 amino acids. Germline CDR1 DFQATT, CDR2 SNEGSKA (reference sequence). Losses at the gene ends were 4 bases for V and 0 bases for J; bases not matched to a gene: 20. The CDR3 DNA reads as TGCAGTGCTACCGGTGTCGAAGACGGAGCTAGCGGGAGGAGCTCCTACGAGCAGTACTTC. Its translation is CSATGVEDGASGRSSYEQYF.

A few counts support this clonotype. This chain links TRBV9 with TRBJ1-6, with no clear D. Germline-derived CDR1 and CDR2 are SGDLS and YYNGEE. V was pared by 0 bases and J by 10 bases, with 23 bases between. The CDR3 is made up of 18 amino acids. The CDR3 sequence: CASSVGPSPRANESPLHF. The CDR3 DNA follows: TGTGCCAGCAGCGTAGGGCCCAGCCCGCGAGCTAACGAGTCACCCCTCCACTTT.